The present entry profiles one TCR beta chain with its context. The data were obtained in a study of blood T cell repertoires in COVID-19. Study-level information: COVID-19 samples from acute and convalescent phases originated in the United States, Italy and Spain.

This CDR3 spans 13 amino acids. Germline values: CDR1 SGHTA, CDR2 FQGNSA. V dropped 5 bases and J dropped 4 bases, with 12 bases sitting between them. Authors' processing steps: It was from reference gene primer amplification that nucleated cell counts were estimated. The assay was immunoSEQ multiplex PCR, and TCRdb's table has in-frame clones only and misses some. Clone size and the V and J calls come from that table; the DNA yielded D and trimming. The sample yields 150,000 to 200,000 clones, approximately 88% seen once. Sequenced sample: peripheral blood. The rearrangement joins TRBV7-2 to TRBJ2-7; TRBD2 is a possible D gene (5 bases). The receptor's source is a woman between 50 and 59 years old with acute or convalescent COVID-19. CDR3 sequence reads: CASSPRERYEQYF. The CDR3 nucleotides are TGTGCCAGCAGCCCTAGGGAGCGGTACGAGCAGTACTTC.